These 7 T cell receptor beta chains were all obtained from the same sample, sequenced in a study of CD8 T cells in ankylosing spondylitis. TCRdb independently ran MiXCR on the 5' RACE reads; one entry per CDR3 protein. The sample shows over 700,000 distinct CDR3 sequences, over 15% of them seen only once. Study-level points and caveats: Seemingly distinctive of ankylosing spondylitis blood was a TCR beta motif formed by eight highly homologous variants.

These receptors have no known antigen. Sample: blood, either unsorted or a sorted T cell fraction (not recorded which). These receptors originate from a male donor with ankylosing spondylitis.

V is TRBV5-1 and J is TRBJ2-5; TRBD1 aligns across 8 bases. The length of the CDR3 is 15 residues. Trimming at V came to 4 bases and at J to 3 bases, leaving 8 bases not matched to a gene. Germline loops: CDR1 SGHRS, CDR2 YFSETQ. The CDR3 region is CASSRQGNREETQYF. CDR3 coding DNA: TGCGCCAGCAGCAGACAGGGGAATCGGGAAGAGACCCAGTACTTC. Full variable domain (missing parts from reference TRBV5-1 and TRBJ2-5): KAGVTQTPRYLIKTRGQQVTLSCSPISGHRSVSWYQQTPGQGLQFLFEYFSETQRNKGNFPGRFSGRQFSNSRSEMNVSTLELGDSALYLCASSRQGNREETQYFGPGTRLLVL.

This clonotype was detected a few times. V usage is TRBV12-3 or TRBV12-4 and J usage is TRBJ1-2, with D perhaps matching TRBD1 (5 bases). This CDR3 comprises 16 residues. Trimming pared 4 bases from V and 4 bases from J, leaving 19 bases between. The CDR3 DNA reads TGTGCCAGCAGTTCTTCATCAGGGAAGGAAGGCTATGGCTACACCTTC. Amino acids: CASSSSSGKEGYGYTF.

This clonotype occurred a few times. The chain couples TRBV11-2 to TRBJ1-2; maybe TRBD1 (5 bases). V was pared by 0 bases and J by 0 bases, with 8 bases between. The CDR3 is 15 amino acids. CDR1 and CDR2 from the germline V gene are SGHAT and FQNNGV. The CDR3 DNA is TGTGCCAGCAGCTTAGAGGCAGGGCCTAACTATGGCTACACCTTC. Translation gives CASSLEAGPNYGYTF.

This clonotype was seen a few times. The chain carries TRBV7-9 and TRBJ2-5; D unresolved. The CDR3 loop spans 14 amino acids. Between the trimmed V and J ends, which lost 3 bases and 5 bases, there was a span of 13 bases. Germline V lookup: CDR1 SEHNR, CDR2 FQNEAQ (reference sequence). CDR3 amino acids: CASSFSQTAETQYF. The CDR3 nucleotides read TGTGCCAGCAGCTTTTCCCAAACGGCGGAGACCCAGTACTTC.

This clonotype occurred a few times. This chain links TRBV5-1 with TRBJ1-4; maybe TRBD1 (6 bases). The V gene lost 4 bases and the J gene lost 0 bases, with 13 bases spanning the gap. Germline lookup yields CDR1 SGHRS and CDR2 YFSETQ. This CDR3 spans 16 amino acids. The CDR3 here is CASSPPTGTTNEKLFF. The CDR3 nucleotides read TGCGCCAGCAGCCCTCCGACAGGTACAACTAATGAAAAACTGTTTTTT.

The rearrangement links TRBV25-1 to TRBJ2-1; 7 bases agree with TRBD2. Per germline, CDR1 MGHDK and CDR2 SYGVNS. J was trimmed by 5 bases and V by 5 bases; bases with no gene match: 3. The CDR3 has 13 residues. CDR3 residues: CASSKAGHNEQFF. The CDR3 DNA sequence: TGTGCCAGCAGTAAAGCGGGGCACAATGAGCAGTTCTTC.

The genes are TRBV5-1 and TRBJ2-7; 11 nucleotides match TRBD1. The CDR3 runs to 16 residues. Trimming at V came to 2 bases and at J to 4 bases, leaving 8 bases not matched to a gene. The germline CDR1 and CDR2 sequences are SGHRS and YFSETQ. This CDR3 is CASSFPEGQGAYEQYF. In nucleotides, the CDR3 is TGCGCCAGCAGCTTCCCTGAAGGACAGGGGGCTTACGAGCAGTACTTC. Full variable domain (missing parts from reference TRBV5-1 and TRBJ2-7): KAGVTQTPRYLIKTRGQQVTLSCSPISGHRSVSWYQQTPGQGLQFLFEYFSETQRNKGNFPGRFSGRQFSNSRSEMNVSTLELGDSALYLCASSFPEGQGAYEQYFGPGTRLTVT.